This TCR beta chain stems from a study of cytomegalovirus exposure and HLA in healthy donors. Study information: There were approximately 400 genotyped donors. Of these, roughly 84% fell in the genetic ancestry cluster associated with self-reported Caucasian donors.

This CDR3 is 14 amino acids long. Germline values: CDR1 SNHLY, CDR2 FYNNEI. With V trimmed by 7 bases and J by 3 bases, 3 bases remained unmatched. General study results and limits: Previous analysis showed most TCR beta V segments were productive about 87% or about 30% of the time.

A remark on this clone: As yet, its antigen is unknown.

PCR primers comprised 60 Vbeta and 13 Jbeta primers. TCRdb's table, derived via immunoSEQ multiplex PCR, lists solely in-frame clones and lacks some. The data show roughly 190,000 clones, over 60% seen once. The chain recombines TRBV2 with TRBJ2-2; 9 nucleotides align to TRBD2. The clonotype comes from a woman aged 40 to 55 in good health and CMV-seronegative. Sequencing was carried out using PBMCs. In DNA form, the CDR3 reads TGTGCCAGCACGCGGGAGGGCTACACCGGGGAGCTGTTTTTT. It encodes CASTREGYTGELFF.